Sequencing of this TCR beta chain was carried out in a study of blood T cell repertoires in COVID-19. In the study overall: Specimens from acute and convalescent COVID-19 originated in the United States, Italy and Spain. PBMCs, B-cell-depleted T cells, or T cells provided the cDNA or gDNA that made up the material.

Original processing notes: Amplification with reference gene primers provided the estimates of nucleated cell counts. Method: immunoSEQ multiplex PCR; TCRdb's copy keeps in-frame clones and lacks some. V and J calls and clone size are as listed in that table; D and trimming were resolved from the DNA. Of over 250,000 clones in the sample, 75% to 90% were seen once. The V gene's germline CDR1 is MNHEY and CDR2 SVGAGI. V lost 0 bases and J 1 base, leaving 6 bases between the germline ends. The CDR3 extends over 14 amino acids. This chain links TRBV6-5 with TRBJ1-1; D ambiguous. The sequence was collected from a woman in her 70s with COVID-19, enrolled during active disease. Source material: peripheral blood. The CDR3 DNA reads TGTGCCAGCAGTTACTCGTGGCAGAACACTGAAGCTTTCTTT. Translated, it gives CASSYSWQNTEAFF.